Here is one T cell receptor beta chain with its context. The data were taken from a study of blood T cell repertoires in COVID-19. Per the original data handling: Nucleated cell number was recorded as an estimate derived from reference gene primer amplification. Measured with immunoSEQ multiplex PCR; TCRdb has only the in-frame clones, and not every one. From that table come the V and J calls and clone size; the DNA was used to work out D and trimming. This sample has 200,000 or so clones; approximately 85% occur once, and the top ten carry more than 2.5%. The junction had 4 bases not matched to a gene; V was cut back by 7 bases and J by 2 bases. CDR3 length: 13 amino acids. CDR1 and CDR2 (germline): ENHRY, SYGVKD.

The sequence was obtained from a man aged 55 to 69 with acute or convalescent COVID-19. The chain joins TRBV10-3 to TRBJ2-7, with 8 nucleotides matching TRBD1. The sequencing sample was made of peripheral blood. In DNA, the CDR3 is TGTGCCATCATGGGACAGGCCACCTACGAGCAGTACTTC. It translates to CAIMGQATYEQYF.